These 8 T cell receptor beta chains were sequenced from one sample in a study of CXCR3-negative and CXCR3-positive naive CD8 T cells. The antigens of these receptors remain unknown. Study-wide findings and caveats: Higher TRB CDR3 hydrophobicity marked CXCR3-positive naive cells relative to CXCR3-negative naive cells.

Carrying UMI labels, the TRB cDNA libraries were prepared through 5' RACE. TCRdb processed the 5' RACE reads again and assigns one entry to each CDR3 protein, with no DNA. The listing records about 5,700 distinct CDR3 sequences. The source material was naive CXCR3+ CD8+ T cells from blood. As to subset: CD45RO-CCR7+CD27+CD95- naive CD8+ T cells expressing CXCR3 (TNR3+). These receptors were obtained from a human donor in good health. Some clones in this sample may be carry-over from other donors' samples.

The chain joins TRBV6-5 to TRBJ1-2. This CDR3 region has 14 residues. Germline-derived CDR1 and CDR2 are MNHEY and SVGAGI. CDR3 amino acids: CASSYSTDYYGYTF.

By frequency, this clonotype is medium-sized. The chain recombines TRBV2 with TRBJ2-7; the D call of TRBD1 rests on TCRdb alone, since no DNA is present to check it. The germline CDR1 and CDR2 sequences are SNHLY and FYNNEI. The CDR3 contains 11 residues. The CDR3 spells CASADSFEQYF.

The chain joins TRBV29-1 to TRBJ2-1. The germline CDR1 and CDR2 sequences are SQVTM and ANQGSEA. This CDR3 comprises 17 residues. Here the CDR3 reads CSVEAGRRSSSYNEQFF.

The chain couples TRBV7-9 to TRBJ2-7; as DNA is missing, the TRBD2 call by TCRdb cannot be tested. This CDR3 is 15 amino acids long. Per the germline V gene, CDR1 is SEHNR and CDR2 is FQNEAQ (reference sequence). The CDR3 sequence: CASSPLGRPSYEQYF.

V is TRBV5-1 and J is TRBJ2-7; TCRdb lists TRBD2, though no DNA is available to test this call. The CDR3 is 14 residues long. Looked up from germline, CDR1 is SGHRS and CDR2 is YFSETQ. The CDR3 loop is CASSLDRLFIEQYF.

This clonotype registers medium-sized by frequency. This chain connects TRBV20-1 to TRBJ2-7; without DNA, the TCRdb call of TRBD2 cannot be checked. Per germline, CDR1 DFQATT and CDR2 SNEGSKA (reference sequence). The CDR3 extends over 12 amino acids. This CDR3 is CSAREASEIQYF.

This clonotype is medium-sized by frequency. V usage is TRBV3-1 and J usage is TRBJ1-6; there is no DNA to check the TCRdb D call of TRBD1. CDR3 length: 17 amino acids. The germline V gene encodes CDR1 LGHDT and CDR2 YNNKEL (reference sequence). The CDR3 spells CASSQAIRGLSNSPLHF.

By frequency, this clonotype is medium-sized (0.01 to 0.1%). The V call is TRBV4-2, the J call TRBJ1-5; TCRdb's D gene call, TRBD1, goes unchecked for lack of DNA. Germline-derived CDR1 and CDR2 are LGHNA and YNFKEQ. The CDR3 consists of 22 residues. CDR3 in amino acids: CASSQEVSGDREGRSGGQPQHF.